These 15 T cell receptor beta chains came from one sample sequenced in a study of post-analysis software for immune sequencing data (dated by TCRdb to about 2015). Their cognate antigens are unknown. Study-level results and caveats: Four to six TRBV segments, including TRBV5-6, TRBV5-1 and TRBV20-1, were significantly more frequent in patients than controls.

The library came from PCR. Sequencer: Illumina HiSeq 2500. Unique molecular identifiers were incorporated into TCR beta cDNA libraries to reduce PCR and sequencing biases. The public sequencing data were trimmed at Q25 with fastp and processed into clonotypes with MiXCR by TCRdb, which kept only in-frame beta chains. Every entry covers one CDR3 protein and lists the most common genes and DNA from its rows. The sample contains about 770,000 distinct CDR3 sequences, about 43% of them found a single time. The ten biggest clones cover 4% to 5% of the sample. Input material: blood. The receptors here all came from a girl between 5 and 17 years old with multiple sclerosis.

The gene calls are TRBV9 and TRBJ2-2; no firm D call. Trimming removed 4 bases at V and 0 bases at J, with 13 bases between. Looked up from germline, CDR1 is SGDLS and CDR2 is YYNGEE. This CDR3 comprises 16 residues. This CDR3 is CASSPTNFPNTGELFF. For the CDR3, the DNA is TGTGCCAGCAGCCCTACAAATTTTCCGAACACCGGGGAGCTGTTTTTT.

This clonotype was counted only a few times. The V gene is TRBV27, the J gene TRBJ2-7, with D possibly being TRBD1 or TRBD2 (7 bases each). CDR1 and CDR2 from the germline V gene are MNHEY and SMNVEV (reference sequence). The CDR3 totals 17 residues. Trimming shortened V by 3 bases and J by 1 base, and 19 bases separated the two germline ends. The CDR3 loop is CASSFTGRGPLSYEQYF. The CDR3 DNA is TGTGCCAGCAGTTTCACAGGGAGGGGGCCATTATCCTACGAGCAGTACTTC.

The chain has TRBV12-3 or TRBV12-4 and TRBJ2-1; TRBD2 aligns across 13 bases. J gave up 13 bases and V 2 bases, and 8 bases lay outside the gene matches. The CDR3 consists of 15 residues. In DNA form, the CDR3 reads TGTGCCAGCAGTTTACCAGGACTAGCGGGAGTATCCCAGTTCTTC. It codes for CASSLPGLAGVSQFF.

This clonotype was observed a handful of times. The V and J genes are TRBV7-2 and TRBJ1-3; D is possibly TRBD1 (6 bases). CDR3 length equals 15 residues. Germline loops: CDR1 SGHTA, CDR2 FQGNSA. The V and J ends lost 5 bases and 3 bases respectively, with 14 bases between them. In nucleotides, the CDR3 is TGTGCCAGCAGCCTAATAGGGGGTAGTGGAAACACCATATATTTT. As protein: CASSLIGGSGNTIYF.

V usage is TRBV7-8 and J usage is TRBJ2-1, with 9 nucleotides matching TRBD2. Germline CDR1 and CDR2: SGHVS and FQNEAQ. This CDR3 spans 17 amino acids. The trim removed 3 bases at V and 4 bases at J, leaving 10 bases unmatched. The chain's CDR3 is CASSFSAGGPIYNEQFF. DNA for the CDR3: TGTGCCAGCAGCTTCTCAGCGGGAGGACCCATTTACAATGAGCAGTTCTTC.

The J gene is TRBJ2-7, the V gene TRBV7-9, with D maybe TRBD1 (6 bases). The CDR3 length is 15 residues. Germline V gene sequence: CDR1 SEHNR, CDR2 FQNEAQ (reference sequence). Trimming left V 5 bases short and J 6 bases short, with 20 bases between. CDR3 DNA: TGTGCCAGCAGCCCAGATGACAGGATGAGTGGCGAGCAGTACTTC. Its translation: CASSPDDRMSGEQYF.

The rearrangement joins TRBV6-5 to TRBJ2-1; 8 nucleotides agree with TRBD1. Germline V gene sequence: CDR1 MNHEY, CDR2 SVGAGI. The CDR3 is 15 amino acids. The V gene end was trimmed by 5 bases and the J gene end by 3 bases; junction bases not matched to a gene: 6. CDR3 in amino acids: CASSLQGAVYNEQFF. CDR3 bases: TGTGCCAGCAGTCTTCAGGGGGCTGTCTACAATGAGCAGTTCTTC.

The chain has TRBV5-1 and TRBJ2-1; D not certain. V gave up 1 base and J gave up 10 bases, with 9 bases separating them. Germline V gene sequence: CDR1 SGHRS, CDR2 YFSETQ. This CDR3 has 12 amino acids. The CDR3 loop is CASSLTANEQFF. In DNA form, the CDR3 reads TGCGCCAGCAGCTTGACAGCGAACGAGCAGTTCTTC.

The CDR3 spells CAISEGLAGGSQETQYF. The CDR3 nucleotides are TGTGCCATCAGTGAGGGGCTAGCGGGAGGGTCCCAAGAGACCCAGTACTTC. V is TRBV10-3 and J is TRBJ2-5, with TRBD2 matching over 12 bases. V was pared by 2 bases and J by 1 base, with 5 bases of the junction left unmatched. Germline V gives CDR1 ENHRY, CDR2 SYGVKD. The CDR3 extends over 17 amino acids.

This clonotype was recorded a few times. J is TRBJ2-1 and V is TRBV7-2; 10 bases fit TRBD2. CDR3 length: 15 amino acids. CDR1 is SGHTA, CDR2 FQGNSA, per germline. The ends lost 1 base at V and 9 bases at J; junction bases unmatched: 6. The CDR3 coding sequence is TGTGCCAGCAGCTTAGAAGCTAGCGGGAGTGTTGAGCAGTTCTTC. This gives the protein CASSLEASGSVEQFF.

This clonotype was picked up a small number of times. The chain has TRBV7-2 and TRBJ2-1; 12 bases match TRBD2. Germline assignment: CDR1 SGHTA and CDR2 FQGNSA. The V gene end was trimmed by 8 bases and the J gene end by 8 bases; junction bases not matched to a gene: 13. This CDR3 region has 16 residues. The CDR3 protein is CASVKDRTSGNYEQFF. As DNA, the CDR3 is TGTGCCAGCGTCAAAGACCGGACTAGCGGGAACTATGAGCAGTTCTTC.

The chain is built from TRBV4-3 and TRBJ2-1, with 12 positions matching TRBD2. The germline CDR1 and CDR2 sequences are LGHNA and YSLEER. The J segment lost 8 bases and the V segment lost 0 bases, leaving 5 bases of the junction unmatched. The CDR3 loop spans 16 amino acids. CDR3 region: CASSQDLLAGGDEQFF. In nucleotides, the CDR3 is TGCGCCAGCAGCCAAGATCTTCTAGCGGGAGGGGATGAGCAGTTCTTC.

The rearrangement joins TRBV4-1 to TRBJ2-1, with TRBD2 matching 10 bases. Looked up from germline, CDR1 is MGHRA and CDR2 is YSYEKL. CDR3 size: 18 residues. The J segment lost 9 bases and the V segment lost 0 bases, leaving 14 bases of the junction unmatched. The CDR3 DNA is TGCGCCAGCAGCCAAGATGGCGGGCCTAGCGGGAGAAGAAGTGAGCAGTTCTTC. Translating it yields CASSQDGGPSGRRSEQFF.

The gene calls are TRBV29-1 and TRBJ2-1, with 7 bases fitting TRBD2. The end of the DNA fits TRBJ2-7 better, so the J call may be wrong. CDR1 and CDR2 (germline): SQVTM, ANQGSEA. This CDR3 spans 14 amino acids. CDR3 in DNA: TGCAGCGCCCCGGGGGGAAGCTCCTACAATGAGCAGTACTTC. Its protein product is CSAPGGSSYNEQYF.

This clonotype was detected once. This chain links TRBV3-1 with TRBJ2-7; D is unresolved. This CDR3 has 13 residues. V was cut by 2 bases and J by 0 bases, with 5 bases left in between. CDR1 is LGHDT and CDR2 is YNNKEL in the germline V gene (reference sequence). CDR3 protein: CASSQPFSYEQYF. CDR3 coding DNA: TGTGCCAGCAGCCAACCCTTCTCCTACGAGCAGTACTTC.